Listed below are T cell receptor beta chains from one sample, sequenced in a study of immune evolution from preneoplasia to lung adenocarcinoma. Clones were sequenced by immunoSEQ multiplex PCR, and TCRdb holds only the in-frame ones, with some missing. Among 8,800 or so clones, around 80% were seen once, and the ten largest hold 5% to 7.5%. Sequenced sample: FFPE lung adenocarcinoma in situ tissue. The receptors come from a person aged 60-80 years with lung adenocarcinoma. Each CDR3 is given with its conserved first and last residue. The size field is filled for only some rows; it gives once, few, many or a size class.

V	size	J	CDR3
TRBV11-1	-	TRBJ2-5	CASSFMPLNDETQYF
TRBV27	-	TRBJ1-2	CASSFEGFNGYTF
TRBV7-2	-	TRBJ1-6	CASRPNRGSSYNSPLHF
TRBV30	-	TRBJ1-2	CAGRVDYGYTF
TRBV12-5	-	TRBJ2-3	CASGLGGLGDTQYF
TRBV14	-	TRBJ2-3	CASSQGTRDVTQYF
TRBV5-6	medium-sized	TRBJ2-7	CASSLAPSGGYEQYF
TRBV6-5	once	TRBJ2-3	CASSYPGGDTQYF
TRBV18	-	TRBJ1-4	CASSQPPQQGSVSEKLFF
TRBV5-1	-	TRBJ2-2	CASSFDTGELFF
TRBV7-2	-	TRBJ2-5	CASSGGVQETQYF
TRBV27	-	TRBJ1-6	CASRLARTANSPLHF
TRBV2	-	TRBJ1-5	CASSDGTATQPQHF
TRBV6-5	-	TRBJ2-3	CASSRTSGDTDTQYF
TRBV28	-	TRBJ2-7	CASSRKQGYEQYF
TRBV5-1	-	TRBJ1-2	CASSLIGAGAGGYTF
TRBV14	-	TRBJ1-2	CASSWVFRGALSYGYTF